This T cell receptor beta chain stems from a study of T-cell memory formation after mild COVID-19. Study at large: TCR clusters mostly belonged to single donors.

Looked up from germline, CDR1 is SNHLY and CDR2 is FYNNEI. This CDR3 has 12 amino acids. The V and J ends lost 8 bases and 7 bases respectively, with 12 bases between them. This clonotype showed up just a few times. Its specificity is unknown. TCRdb itself ran the 5' RACE reads through MiXCR, one entry per CDR3 protein. The sample contains about 90,000 distinct CDR3 sequences, about 12% of which appear only once. Regarding the study as a whole: From day 15 to 85, contracting clones were balanced between CD4 and CD8, whereas later expanders leaned toward CD4+.

J is TRBJ2-1 and V is TRBV2; D is unresolved. This TCR was sampled from an adult woman who had mild COVID-19 (a few samples of this study predate the infection). Cell type and time point are not known. Sequencing was carried out using PBMCs or a T cell subset sorted from them (not recorded which). The CDR3 is CASSAPRNEQFF. DNA of the CDR3: TGTGCCAGCTCTGCTCCCAGAAATGAGCAGTTCTTC.